The source of this T cell receptor (beta chain) is a study of T cell changes during pregnancy in multiple sclerosis (dated by TCRdb to the late 2010s). For the wider study: Changes in the T cell repertoire over the course of pregnancy were examined in this study in women with multiple sclerosis.

The protocol used for the library was the immunoSEQ multiplex PCR assay. TCRdb re-hosts the immuneACCESS table, in-frame sequences only. Its copies lack some clones; in the studies checked, an unresolved V gene accounts for under half of them, and the cause for the rest is not known. This sample comprises some 80,000 clones, 90% to 95% of them detected only once. 1.1% of the sample belongs to the ten largest clones. In the case of this clone: This clone's antigen is unknown. Qualities for individual bases were not recorded, and no much larger clone is one base off.

There are 15 amino acids in the CDR3, from cysteine to phenylalanine inclusive. Here the CDR3 DNA is all that survives: 45 bases in frame from base 1. Compared with germline, V lacks 6 bases and J lacks 5 bases; bases without a gene match: 13. The germline V gene encodes CDR1 MDHEN and CDR2 SYDVKM. The V gene is TRBV28 and the J gene is TRBJ2-7, with 7 central nucleotides matching TRBD1. The sequence came from a female donor with multiple sclerosis, enrolled in a pregnancy study. This specimen was peripheral blood, taken in the second trimester of pregnancy. The CDR3 reads CASRPPGTERHEQYF. The DNA sequence follows: TGTGCCAGCAGACCACCCGGGACAGAGAGACACGAGCAGTACTTC. Reference TRBV28 and TRBJ2-7 proteins supply the regions before and after the CDR3; the full variable domain is: DVKVTQSSRYLVKRTGEKVFLECVQDMDHENMFWYRQDPGLGLRLIYFSYDVKMKEKGDIPEGYSVSREKKERFSLILESASTNQTSMYLCASRPPGTERHEQYFGPGTRLTVT.